The entry below gives a single TCR beta chain sequence along with its context. These data come from a study of blood T cell repertoires in COVID-19. About the research overall: T cells, B-cell-depleted T cells, or PBMCs provided the cDNA or gDNA that served as material.

Grouping used clinical history reported by participants in a survey and questionnaire. The study counted Cohort 3 donors as recovered given two negative PCRs, clearance, or symptom resolution. The CDR3 runs 15 residues. In germline, CDR1 is SNHLY, CDR2 FYNNEI. J was trimmed by 5 bases and V by 4 bases; bases with no gene match: 6. Study processing details: Reference gene primers were amplified, and this amplification served to estimate nucleated cell counts. Method: immunoSEQ multiplex PCR; TCRdb's copy keeps in-frame clones and lacks some. V and J calls plus clone size are reproduced from that table; the DNA served to infer D and trimming. The repertoire holds a few hundred thousand clones, with less than 95% as singletons.

The chain employs TRBV2 and TRBJ1-1; 11 bases are shared with TRBD1. The specimen was PBMCs or T cells enriched from blood (not recorded which). The clonotype was recovered from a man younger than 35 who had recovered from COVID-19. The CDR3, as DNA: TGTGCCAGCAGTGCGGGGGACAGGGGGTTGACTGAAGCTTTCTTT. Residues: CASSAGDRGLTEAFF.